One sample yielded the 9 T cell receptor beta chains listed below, sequenced in a study of T cell changes during pregnancy in multiple sclerosis. Here immunoSEQ multiplex PCR was the method, and the copy in TCRdb shows in-frame clones only, minus some. The table records fewer than 110,000 clones, roughly nine tenths of them present only once. Sequences were derived from peripheral blood, sampled after pregnancy. These receptors came from a female donor with multiple sclerosis, enrolled in a pregnancy study.

This chain links TRBV10-3 with TRBJ1-1; TRBD1 agrees at 9 bases. This CDR3 has 13 amino acids. CDR1 is ENHRY, CDR2 SYGVKD, per germline. V shed 6 bases and J 3 bases; nucleotides not matched to a gene: 2. CDR3 amino acids: CAIRRDRDTEAFF. CDR3 DNA: TGTGCCATCAGACGGGACAGGGACACTGAAGCTTTCTTT.

The V gene is TRBV6-6, the J gene TRBJ1-6, with 9 bases matching TRBD1. Germline V gives CDR1 MNHNY, CDR2 SVGAGI (reference sequence). The CDR3 has 14 amino acids. V lost 10 bases to trimming and J lost 7 bases; unmatched junction nucleotides: 8. DNA of the CDR3: TGTGCCACCAAACAGGGGGCCAAGAATTCACCCCTCCACTTT. Its translation is CATKQGAKNSPLHF.

The chain has TRBV7-2 and TRBJ2-7; D perhaps matches TRBD1 (6 bases). The CDR3 length is 14 residues. Germline lookup yields CDR1 SGHTA and CDR2 FQGNSA. The V end lost 5 bases, the J end lost 2 bases, and 13 bases lay between the germline ends. The CDR3 coding sequence is TGTGCCAGCAGCCGCGACAGGCTGACCTACGAGCAGTACTTC. Translated, it gives CASSRDRLTYEQYF.

This chain links TRBV2 with TRBJ2-3, with D perhaps matching TRBD2 (6 bases). V was trimmed by 2 bases and J by 0 bases, leaving 9 bases between them. This CDR3 has 15 amino acids. The V gene's germline CDR1 is SNHLY and CDR2 FYNNEI. This chain's CDR3 is CASSESGGSTDTQYF. The DNA for the CDR3 is TGTGCCAGCAGTGAAAGTGGGGGGAGCACAGATACGCAGTATTTT. The full variable domain, rest sourced from reference TRBV2 and TRBJ2-3, is EPEVTQTPSHQVTQMGQEVILRCVPISNHLYFYWYRQILGQKVEFLVSFYNNEISEKSEIFDDQFSVERPDGSNFTLKIRSTKLEDSAMYFCASSESGGSTDTQYFGPGTRLTVL.

This rearrangement joins TRBV9 to TRBJ2-5; 10 positions match TRBD2. V was clipped by 0 bases and J by 4 bases; unmatched bases: 6. Germline CDR1 and CDR2: SGDLS and YYNGEE. The CDR3 is 16 amino acids. CDR3 sequence reads: CASSVGSGGARETQYF. The DNA for the CDR3 is TGTGCCAGCAGCGTAGGAAGCGGGGGGGCCCGAGAGACCCAGTACTTC.

The chain carries TRBV5-4 and TRBJ1-3; tentative D call: TRBD1 (5 bases). Trimming stripped 4 bases from V and 1 base from J, with 9 bases between. The V gene's germline CDR1 is SGHNT and CDR2 YYREEE (reference sequence). The CDR3 has 14 amino acids. CDR3: CASSARQSGNTIYF. The CDR3 DNA follows: TGTGCCAGCAGCGCCAGACAGTCTGGAAACACCATATATTTT.

This clone showed up just a few times. This sequence joins TRBV5-1 and TRBJ1-1; 8 nucleotides match TRBD1. Germline values: CDR1 SGHRS, CDR2 YFSETQ. V gave up 4 bases and J gave up 1 base; unmatched junction bases: 3. This CDR3 contains 14 residues. The DNA for the CDR3 is TGCGCCAGCAGCCCGGGGACAGGGAACACTGAAGCTTTCTTT. Translating gives CASSPGTGNTEAFF.

In this sample, this clone turned up once. The genes are TRBV2 and TRBJ2-5, with D perhaps matching TRBD1 (5 bases). The length of the CDR3 is 14 residues. CDR1 is SNHLY, CDR2 FYNNEI, per germline. Trimming left V 6 bases short and J 6 bases short, with 17 bases between. The CDR3 region has the DNA TGTGCCAGCAGATCAACAGGAATTAATCAGACCCAGTACTTC. This sequence encodes CASRSTGINQTQYF.

V is TRBV5-5 and J is TRBJ2-7; a weak D match, TRBD2 (6 bases). The CDR3 runs to 14 residues. Germline V gene lookup returns CDR1 SGHKS and CDR2 YYEKEE (reference sequence). V was shortened by 0 bases and J by 2 bases, with 9 bases between the two germline ends. CDR3 in amino acids: CASSLARTTYEQYF. The CDR3, as DNA: TGTGCCAGCAGCTTGGCCCGGACTACCTACGAGCAGTACTTC.